The TCR beta chain described here comes from a study of cytomegalovirus exposure and HLA in healthy donors. This clone was counted between two and nine times. Both 60 Vbeta primers and 13 Jbeta primers went into the PCR. The data were produced by immunoSEQ multiplex PCR, yet TCRdb's version contains in-frame clones alone and is incomplete. The data hold around 190,000 clones, with approximately 86% observed a single time. Trimming removed 1 base from V and 4 bases from J; junction bases left unmatched: 5. This CDR3 comprises 15 residues. The V gene's germline CDR1 is MGHRA and CDR2 YSYEKL. Sample: PBMCs. The chain has TRBV4-1 and TRBJ2-5; 8 positions agree with TRBD2. This sequence was found in a woman aged 25 to 39 in good health and CMV-seronegative. The CDR3 sequence: CASSQGLGLGETQYF. The CDR3 nucleotides read TGCGCCAGCAGCCAAGGTTTGGGACTAGGAGAGACCCAGTACTTC.